The 3 T cell receptor beta chains below all came from one sample that was sequenced in a study of molecular identifiers for immune sequencing clone quantification. TCRdb fed the PCR reads into MiXCR, producing one record per CDR3 protein. The repertoire has 300,000 to 350,000 distinct CDR3 sequences, about a fifth of them found once; the top ten carry more than 0.8%. Input material: naive CD8+ T cells from blood, with Jurkat cell RNA spiked in. Subset described: FACS-sorted CD8+CD4-CCR7+CD45RA+ naive T cells. Receptor source: a human donor in good health. Some libraries in this study had Jurkat cell RNA spiked in.

This clonotype came up a few times. The chain combines TRBV6-6 with TRBJ2-5; D possibly corresponds to TRBD2 (6 bases). The length of the CDR3 is 16 residues. Trimming removed 6 bases at V and 5 bases at J, with 22 bases between. CDR1 and CDR2 from the germline V gene are MNHNY and SVGAGI (reference sequence). The CDR3 nucleotides read TGTGCCAGCAGCCCAACGGGGGTCTGGGCGTTGGAGACCCAGTACTTC. Its protein is CASSPTGVWALETQYF.

This clonotype was seen a handful of times. One junction end disagrees with the germline gene, perhaps due to a read error. This chain uses TRBV20-1 with TRBJ2-7, with D perhaps TRBD1 (5 bases). The CDR3 spans 11 residues. Germline V gives CDR1 DFQATT, CDR2 SNEGSKA (reference sequence). CDR3 nucleotides: TGCGGTGCCCCAGGGAACCACGAGCAGTACTTC. Translating it yields CGAPGNHEQYF.

This clonotype was observed many times. The V call is TRBV7-2, the J call TRBJ2-2; TRBD1 matches 9 bases. CDR1 is SGHTA and CDR2 is FQGNSA in the germline V gene. Trimming took 9 bases from V and 6 from J; bases not matched to a gene: 8. The CDR3 is 14 residues long. The CDR3 spells CASNTGGSSGELFF. The CDR3 nucleotides read TGTGCCAGTAACACAGGGGGCTCTTCCGGGGAGCTGTTTTTT.